The entry below describes one TCR beta chain. What it binds is not known. All the patients suffered relapse after autologous stem cell transplantation, and brentuximab vedotin exposure differed. The CDR3 totals 14 residues. The germline gives CDR1 MNHEY, CDR2 SVGAGI. Trimming at V came to 6 bases and at J to 4 bases, leaving 8 bases not matched to a gene. Method: immunoSEQ multiplex PCR; TCRdb's copy keeps in-frame clones and lacks some. The sample has 20,000 or so clones, roughly 73% seen once. These data come from a study of PD-1 blockade in classical Hodgkin lymphoma. Notes on the study in general: When set against healthy donors, newly diagnosed patients were reported to show lower baseline TCR diversity. For complete responders, baseline diversity was comparable to that of newly diagnosed patients. It was CD4+ TCR diversity, not CD8+, that rose significantly by C4D1.

The receptor was derived from a human donor with classical Hodgkin lymphoma. The chain carries TRBV6-5 and TRBJ1-1, with 7 bases identical to TRBD1. The source was peripheral blood mononuclear cells (PBMCs), collected before the second cycle of nivolumab. CDR3: CASSKRAGGTEAFF. The CDR3 DNA sequence: TGTGCCAGCAGCAAACGCGCAGGGGGCACTGAAGCTTTCTTT.